The clone carrying this T cell receptor (beta chain) was recorded only once. Original handling: Reference gene primers were amplified, and this amplification served to estimate nucleated cell counts. Using immunoSEQ multiplex PCR, the repertoire was profiled, and TCRdb retains in-frame clones only, with some absent. The DNA was the basis for D and trimming; V, J and clone size are from that table. The sample yields roughly 160,000 clones, approximately 74% seen once. This specimen belongs to a study of blood T cell repertoires in COVID-19. The wider study: Sites across the United States, Italy and Spain contributed samples from acute and convalescent COVID-19. Sources were T cells, B-cell-depleted T cells, or PBMCs; the material itself was cDNA or gDNA.

The V end was cut by 4 bases, the J end by 7 bases, with 14 bases between. This CDR3 spans 14 amino acids. Germline assignment: CDR1 SNHLY and CDR2 FYNNEI. Sequencing was carried out using peripheral blood. The TCR originated in a woman aged 80 or older with acute or convalescent COVID-19. The J gene is TRBJ2-1, the V gene TRBV2, with D perhaps matching TRBD1 (5 bases). The DNA for the CDR3 is TGTGCCAGCAGTGGGCAGGGAAGGGCAAATGAGCAGTTCTTC. Protein product: CASSGQGRANEQFF.